Shown below are 16 T cell receptor beta chains from a single sample sequenced in a study of human T cells and chemical hapten exposure. Time point denoted: patch test 1, 2 weeks after DPC sensitization. Treatment in this sample: therapeutic diphenylcyclopropenone sensitization with weekly scalp DPC. TCRdb re-called the RACE reads with MiXCR, one entry per CDR3 protein. The sample includes roughly 180,000 distinct CDR3 sequences, approximately 20% of them seen just once. The specimen comprised whole blood, sampled in connection with sensitization to the hapten diphenylcyclopropenone (DPC). These receptors were obtained from a woman between 50 and 59 years old with alopecia areata. Some clones in this sample may be carry-over from other donors' samples.

Worth noting for this clonotype: The germline gene is not matched at one end of the junction; a read error may be the cause. The chain has TRBV7-9 and TRBJ1-3, with D maybe TRBD1 (6 bases). The CDR3 loop spans 14 amino acids. Germline CDR1 and CDR2: SEHNR and FQNEAQ (reference sequence). CDR3 protein: CVSSTAGAGNTIYF. CDR3 DNA: TGTGTCAGCAGCACGGCAGGGGCTGGAAACACCATATATTTT.

The chain employs TRBV9 and TRBJ2-3; 13 nucleotides align to TRBD2. Losses at the gene ends were 3 bases for V and 1 base for J; bases not matched to a gene: 2. The CDR3 consists of 16 residues. Germline V gene data show CDR1 as SGDLS and CDR2 as YYNGEE. CDR3 DNA sequence: TGTGCCAGCAGCGATGGACTAGCGGGAGGCACAGATACGCAGTATTTT. Protein product: CASSDGLAGGTDTQYF.

This clonotype was seen a few times. The chain is built from TRBV18 and TRBJ2-1; D is unresolved. The V gene's germline CDR1 is KGHSH and CDR2 LQKENI. V gave up 2 bases and J gave up 7 bases, with 6 bases separating them. The CDR3 runs 12 residues. CDR3 sequence (DNA): TGTGCCAGCTCACCAAGCGTTAATGAGCAGTTCTTC. Its protein product is CASSPSVNEQFF.

A few counts support this clonotype. The V gene is TRBV20-1, the J gene TRBJ2-7; D tentatively reads TRBD1 or TRBD2 (5 bases each). Germline values: CDR1 DFQATT, CDR2 SNEGSKA (reference sequence). CDR3 length: 13 residues. V lost 0 bases, J lost 2 bases, and 8 bases lay in between. CDR3 sequence (DNA): TGCAGTGCTAGAGACAGGGAGACCTACGAGCAGTACTTC. It yields the protein CSARDRETYEQYF.

The rearrangement joins TRBV4-2 to TRBJ1-1; D is uncertain. Germline CDR1 reads LGHNA; CDR2 reads YNFKEQ. The CDR3 length is 14 residues. Trimming took off 1 base at V and 3 bases at J, with 9 bases between the two ends. CDR3 sequence (DNA): TGTGCCAGCAGCCAAGTCGGTTCATACACTGAAGCTTTCTTT. It is translated as CASSQVGSYTEAFF.

This clonotype was picked up a small number of times. The rearrangement joins TRBV5-1 to TRBJ1-3, with 8 positions matching TRBD1. There are 16 residues in the CDR3. Germline values: CDR1 SGHRS, CDR2 YFSETQ. After removal of 4 bases from V and 1 base from J, the junction contained 7 bases not matched to a gene. The CDR3 loop is CASSVTGGTSGNTIYF. The CDR3 bases are TGCGCCAGCAGCGTAACAGGGGGGACATCTGGAAACACCATATATTTT.

The chain carries TRBV10-3 and TRBJ1-2; D may be TRBD1 (5 bases). Germline V gene sequence: CDR1 ENHRY, CDR2 SYGVKD. The CDR3 sequence is 13 residues long. V gave up 4 bases and J gave up 3 bases, with 9 bases separating them. The CDR3 DNA sequence: TGTGCCATCAGTGCCAGGGCGGACTATGGCTACACCTTC. Translated: CAISARADYGYTF.

The chain couples TRBV21-1 to TRBJ2-2; the table's D call of TRBD2 was not tested on the DNA. TRBV21-1 is a pseudogene segment. This CDR3 has 18 amino acids. The CDR3 protein is CASSISRSGRANTGELFF. The DNA of the CDR3 is TGTGCCAGCAGCATCTCCCGGAGCGGGAGGGCGAACACCGGGGAGCTGTTTTTT.

The chain combines TRBV20-1 with TRBJ2-2, with D tentatively TRBD2 (6 bases). The CDR3 is 14 residues long. Germline V lookup: CDR1 DFQATT, CDR2 SNEGSKA (reference sequence). Trimming cost V 6 bases and J 5 bases, with 16 bases left between them. CDR3 region: CSAQTSSGTGELFF. The CDR3 nucleotides read TGCAGTGCCCAGACAAGCAGCGGGACCGGGGAGCTGTTTTTT.

The chain is built from TRBV28 and TRBJ2-7, with D unclear. V lost 4 bases and J lost 6, with 13 bases in between. Germline V gene data show CDR1 as MDHEN and CDR2 as SYDVKM. This CDR3 contains 13 residues. The CDR3 DNA reads TGTGCCAGCAGTTCGGGCCCAGCAGCCGAGCAGTACTTC. Amino acids: CASSSGPAAEQYF.

V and J are TRBV5-1 and TRBJ2-3; D might be TRBD1 (6 bases). Trimming shortened V by 2 bases and J by 4 bases, and 11 bases separated the two germline ends. Germline V gives CDR1 SGHRS, CDR2 YFSETQ. The CDR3 contains 14 residues. CDR3 nucleotides: TGCGCCAGCAGCTTAATTTCAGGGGCAGATACGCAGTATTTT. Translating gives CASSLISGADTQYF.

This clonotype was counted only a few times. This CDR3 reads CASSSHRGNTEAFF. CDR3 coding DNA: TGTGCCAGCAGCTCCCACAGGGGGAACACTGAAGCTTTCTTT. The chain is built from TRBV7-2 and TRBJ1-1, with TRBD1 matching 7 bases. From germline, CDR1 is SGHTA and CDR2 FQGNSA. The CDR3 is made up of 14 amino acids. The V segment lost 4 bases and the J segment 1 base; nucleotides outside the gene matches: 3. The variable domain in full, with the rest retrieved from reference TRBV7-2 and TRBJ1-1, is GAGVSQSPSNKVTEKGKDVELRCDPISGHTALYWYRQSLGQGLEFLIYFQGNSAPDKSGLPSDRFSAERTGGSVSTLTIQRTQQEDSAVYLCASSSHRGNTEAFFGQGTRLTVV.

This sequence joins TRBV4-2 and TRBJ2-1, with 10 bases matching TRBD2. V lost 0 bases to trimming and J lost 5 bases; unmatched junction nucleotides: 7. The V gene's germline CDR1 is LGHNA and CDR2 YNFKEQ. The CDR3 consists of 17 residues. CDR3 in amino acids: CASSQDWGTSDHNEQFF. Here the CDR3 DNA reads TGTGCCAGCAGCCAAGATTGGGGGACTAGCGACCACAATGAGCAGTTCTTC.

The chain has TRBV20-1 and TRBJ1-5, with 7 bases matching TRBD1. This CDR3 region has 15 residues. V shed 0 bases, J shed 9 bases, and the junction held 11 bases outside the gene matches. Germline V lookup: CDR1 DFQATT, CDR2 SNEGSKA (reference sequence). This CDR3 reads CSAREGGQRPLPQHF. The CDR3 DNA follows: TGCAGTGCTAGAGAGGGGGGACAGCGTCCTTTGCCCCAGCATTTT.

This clonotype was picked up a small number of times. The V gene is TRBV6-1, the J gene TRBJ2-2; 11 bases map to TRBD2. CDR3 length equals 15 residues. V was clipped by 2 bases and J by 4 bases; unmatched bases: 0. Germline CDR1 MNHNS, CDR2 SASEGT. DNA for the CDR3: TGTGCCAGCAGTGAACTAGCGGGAGGCACCGGGGAGCTGTTTTTT. Translation: CASSELAGGTGELFF.

The rearrangement joins TRBV11-3 to TRBJ2-2, with a weak D call TRBD1 (5 bases). Trimming shortened V by 5 bases and J by 5 bases, and 12 bases separated the two germline ends. Germline V gene data show CDR1 as SGHNT and CDR2 as YENEEA. There are 14 residues in the CDR3. CDR3 in DNA: TGTGCCAGCAGCCGCGACAGATCGACCGGGGAGCTGTTTTTT. This codes for CASSRDRSTGELFF.